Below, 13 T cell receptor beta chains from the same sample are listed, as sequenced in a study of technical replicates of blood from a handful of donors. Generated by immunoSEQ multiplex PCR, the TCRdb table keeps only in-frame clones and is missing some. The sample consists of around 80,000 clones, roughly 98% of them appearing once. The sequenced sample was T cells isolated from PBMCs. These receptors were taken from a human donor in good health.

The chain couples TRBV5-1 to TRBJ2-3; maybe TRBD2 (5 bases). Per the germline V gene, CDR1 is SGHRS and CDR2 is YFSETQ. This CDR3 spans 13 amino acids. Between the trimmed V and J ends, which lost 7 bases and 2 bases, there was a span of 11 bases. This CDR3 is CASWQTNTDTQYF. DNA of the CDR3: TGCGCCAGCTGGCAGACTAACACAGATACGCAGTATTTT.

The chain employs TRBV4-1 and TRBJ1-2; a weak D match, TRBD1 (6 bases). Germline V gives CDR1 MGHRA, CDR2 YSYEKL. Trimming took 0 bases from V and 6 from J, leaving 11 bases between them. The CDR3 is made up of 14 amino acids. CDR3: CASSQETGVDGYTF. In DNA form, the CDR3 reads TGCGCCAGCAGCCAAGAGACAGGAGTCGATGGCTACACCTTC.

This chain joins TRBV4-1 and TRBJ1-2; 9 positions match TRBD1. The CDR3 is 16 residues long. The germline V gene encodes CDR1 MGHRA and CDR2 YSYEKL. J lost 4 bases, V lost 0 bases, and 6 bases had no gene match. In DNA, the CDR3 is TGCGCCAGCAGCCAAGAAGGGCGACAGGGGGTCTATGGCTACACCTTC. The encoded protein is CASSQEGRQGVYGYTF.

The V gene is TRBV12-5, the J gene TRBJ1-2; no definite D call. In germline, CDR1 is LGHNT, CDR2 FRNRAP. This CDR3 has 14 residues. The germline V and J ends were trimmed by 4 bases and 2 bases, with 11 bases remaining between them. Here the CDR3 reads CASGSRGRNYGYTF. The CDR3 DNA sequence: TGTGCTAGTGGTTCTCGAGGGCGAAACTATGGCTACACCTTC.

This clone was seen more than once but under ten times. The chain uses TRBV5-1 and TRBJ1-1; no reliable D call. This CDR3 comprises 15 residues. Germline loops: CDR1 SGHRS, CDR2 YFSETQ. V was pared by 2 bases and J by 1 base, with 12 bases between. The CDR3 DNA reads TGCGCCAGCAGCTTCGAGGGCAGCCAGAACACTGAAGCTTTCTTT. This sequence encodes CASSFEGSQNTEAFF.

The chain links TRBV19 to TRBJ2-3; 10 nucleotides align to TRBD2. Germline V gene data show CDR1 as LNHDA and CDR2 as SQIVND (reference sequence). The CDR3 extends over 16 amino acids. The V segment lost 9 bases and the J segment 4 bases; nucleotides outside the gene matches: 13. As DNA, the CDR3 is TGTGCCAGCCACCCAGAGAAGCGGGGGGGTCCAGATACGCAGTATTTT. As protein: CASHPEKRGGPDTQYF.

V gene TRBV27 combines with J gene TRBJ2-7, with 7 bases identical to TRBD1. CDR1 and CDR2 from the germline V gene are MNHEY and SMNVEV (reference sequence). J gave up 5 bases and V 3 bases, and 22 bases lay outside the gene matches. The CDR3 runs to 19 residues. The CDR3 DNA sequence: TGTGCCAGCAGTTTGATTCCGGGACAGATACTACCCTACGGCCACGAGCAGTACTTC. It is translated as CASSLIPGQILPYGHEQYF.

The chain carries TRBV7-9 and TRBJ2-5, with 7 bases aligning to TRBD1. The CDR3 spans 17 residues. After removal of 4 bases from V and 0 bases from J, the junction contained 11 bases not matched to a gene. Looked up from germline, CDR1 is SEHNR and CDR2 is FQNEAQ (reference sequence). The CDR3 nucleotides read TGTGCCAGCAGCTCCTCCCCGGGACAGCCGTACCAAGAGACCCAGTACTTC. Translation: CASSSSPGQPYQETQYF.

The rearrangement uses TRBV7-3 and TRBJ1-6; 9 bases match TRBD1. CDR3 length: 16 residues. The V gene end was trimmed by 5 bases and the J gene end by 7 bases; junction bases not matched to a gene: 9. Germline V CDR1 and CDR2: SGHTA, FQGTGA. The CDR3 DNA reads TGTGCCAGCAGCACAAATCCCGGGACAGGGAATTCACCCCTCCACTTT. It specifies CASSTNPGTGNSPLHF.

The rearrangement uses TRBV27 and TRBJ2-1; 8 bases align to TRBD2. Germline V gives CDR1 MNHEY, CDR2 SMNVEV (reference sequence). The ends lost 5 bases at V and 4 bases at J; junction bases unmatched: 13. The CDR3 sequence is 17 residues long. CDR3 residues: CASSRIDREGLYNEQFF. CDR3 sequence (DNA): TGTGCCAGCAGTCGTATCGACCGGGAGGGCCTATACAATGAGCAGTTCTTC.

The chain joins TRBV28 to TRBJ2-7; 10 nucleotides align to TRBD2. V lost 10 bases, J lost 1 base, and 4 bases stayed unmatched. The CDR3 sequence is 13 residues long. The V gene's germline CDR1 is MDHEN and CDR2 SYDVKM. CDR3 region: CAIKREGSYEQYF. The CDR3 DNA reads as TGTGCCATCAAGCGGGAGGGTTCCTACGAGCAGTACTTC.

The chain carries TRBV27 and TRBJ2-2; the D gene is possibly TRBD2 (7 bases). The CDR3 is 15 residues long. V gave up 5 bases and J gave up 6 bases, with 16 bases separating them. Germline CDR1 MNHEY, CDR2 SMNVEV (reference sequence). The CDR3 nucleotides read TGTGCCAGCAGTCCCTCGGGGGGCGCAGCCGGGGAGCTGTTTTTT. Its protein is CASSPSGGAAGELFF.

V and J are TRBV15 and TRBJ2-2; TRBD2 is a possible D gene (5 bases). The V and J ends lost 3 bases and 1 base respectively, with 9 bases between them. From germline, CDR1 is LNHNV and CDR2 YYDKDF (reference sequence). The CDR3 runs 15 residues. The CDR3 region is CATSSAGLNTGELFF. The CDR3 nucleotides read TGTGCCACCAGCAGTGCCGGACTGAACACCGGGGAGCTGTTTTTT.